This T cell receptor beta chain is drawn from a study of shared T cell receptors in the human thymus. CDR3 length: 18 amino acids. In germline, CDR1 is SNHLY, CDR2 FYNNEI. V lost 3 bases to trimming and J lost 2 bases, with 22 bases between them. Using immunoSEQ multiplex PCR, the repertoire was profiled, and TCRdb retains in-frame clones only, with some absent. The sample lists more than 550,000 clones, 80% to 90% occurring once. These data were also filed under a second study, of human thymus T cells. In that study: Healthy Finnish infants having corrective surgery for congenital heart defects served as donors. Thymic tissue was derived from resections collected during corrective heart surgery. Thymic and blood repertoires appeared to show biased V and J gene usage. Related research found strongly overlapping thymic repertoires in unrelated individuals.

The TCR was taken from a girl less than two years old with a congenital heart defect. Sequencing input: thymocytes. This chain links TRBV2 with TRBJ1-2; D is possibly TRBD1 (6 bases). CDR3 in amino acids: CASSDNREQPPENYGYTF. Here the CDR3 DNA reads TGTGCCAGCAGTGACAACAGGGAACAACCGCCAGAGAACTATGGCTACACCTTC.